These T cell receptor beta chains were read from a single sample in a study of siplizumab effects on memory and regulatory T cells. Assay used: immunoSEQ multiplex PCR; TCRdb lists only in-frame clones, some missing. The profile covers under 110,000 clones, with over 90% appearing a single time and 12% taken by the ten largest. The specimen sequenced was non-Treg CD4+ T cells sorted from blood. These receptors originate from a human donor in good health. CDR3s include the opening cysteine and the closing phenylalanine or tryptophan. The D gene is left open where the match is weak. The listing skips clone size in some rows; elsewhere it reads once, few, many or a size class.

j_call | cdr3_length | clone_size | v_call | d_call | cdr3_aa | cdr3_nt
TRBJ2-5 | 11 | once | TRBV7-9 | - | CASSLTDTQYF | TGTGCCAGCAGCTTAACGGATACCCAGTACTTC
TRBJ1-3 | 17 | - | TRBV5-5 | - | CASSLGTSTRGGNTIYF | TGTGCCAGCAGCCTTGGGACCTCGACTCGGGGTGGAAACACCATATATTTT
TRBJ2-7 | 15 | - | TRBV4-2 | TRBD2 | CASSLSSGRAGEQYF | TGTGCCAGCAGCCTGTCTAGCGGGAGGGCGGGCGAGCAGTACTTC
TRBJ2-1 | 16 | - | TRBV27 | - | CASRAPGSYFYNEQFF | TGTGCCAGCAGGGCCCCAGGGTCCTATTTCTACAATGAGCAGTTCTTC
TRBJ2-1 | 15 | - | TRBV7-3 | TRBD2 | CASSTGTRGMNEQFF | TGTGCCAGCAGCACCGGGACTAGGGGTATGAATGAGCAGTTCTTC
TRBJ1-1 | 14 | few | TRBV19 | - | CASSIGTTNTEAFF | TGTGCCAGTAGTATAGGCACGACAAACACTGAAGCTTTCTTT
TRBJ1-2 | 13 | - | TRBV10-3 | - | CAISEGRSEGYTF | TGTGCCATCAGTGAGGGCAGAAGCGAGGGCTACACCTTC
TRBJ2-7 | 16 | - | TRBV5-1 | TRBD1 | CASRASIGDRSYEQYF | TGCGCCAGCAGGGCTTCAATTGGGGACAGGTCGTACGAGCAGTACTTC
TRBJ1-1 | 12 | - | TRBV7-9 | - | CASSEEGTEAFF | TGTGCCAGCAGCGAGGAGGGCACTGAAGCTTTCTTT
TRBJ1-5 | 15 | - | TRBV6-4 | TRBD1 | CASSAADRVNQPQHF | TGTGCCAGCAGTGCTGCCGACAGGGTTAATCAGCCCCAGCATTTT
TRBJ2-1 | 14 | once | TRBV4-2 | TRBD2 | CASSQRTSSNEQFF | TGTGCCAGCAGCCAAAGGACTAGCTCAAATGAGCAGTTCTTC
TRBJ1-2 | 14 | - | TRBV4-1 | TRBD1 | CASSQADRAGGYTF | TGCGCCAGCAGCCAGGCCGACAGGGCTGGTGGCTACACCTTC
TRBJ2-2 | 10 | - | TRBV19 | - | CATGTGELFF | TGTGCCACGGGGACCGGGGAGCTGTTTTTT
TRBJ2-1 | 14 | - | TRBV7-9 | TRBD1 | CASSPEDRYNEQFF | TGTGCCAGCAGCCCAGAGGACAGGTACAATGAGCAGTTCTTC
TRBJ2-1 | 16 | - | TRBV7-2 | TRBD2 | CASRPVLAGGFNEQFF | TGTGCCAGCAGGCCCGTACTAGCGGGAGGTTTCAATGAGCAGTTCTTC
TRBJ1-2 | 14 | - | TRBV6-1 | - | CASSVSPKLLGYTF | TGTGCCAGCTCGGTCTCGCCCAAGCTACTTGGCTACACCTTC
TRBJ2-1 | 13 | once | TRBV6-6 | TRBD1 | CATSRDRYNEQFF | TGTGCCACCTCCCGGGACAGGTACAATGAGCAGTTCTTC
TRBJ2-3 | 16 | - | TRBV7-9 | - | CASSLAGRGRTDTQYF | TGTGCCAGCAGCTTAGCGGGTCGGGGTCGCACAGATACGCAGTATTTT
TRBJ1-5 | 13 | - | TRBV5-5 | - | CASSLIGNQPQHF | TGTGCCAGCAGCTTGATAGGGAATCAGCCCCAGCATTTT
TRBJ1-2 | 15 | - | TRBV6-5 | TRBD1 | CASRPGQGANYGYTF | TGTGCCAGCAGGCCGGGACAGGGGGCGAACTATGGCTACACCTTC
TRBJ1-2 | 16 | - | TRBV11-2 | - | CASSPIRGATLYGYTF | TGTGCCAGCAGCCCGATTAGGGGGGCCACCCTCTATGGCTACACCTTC
TRBJ1-5 | 18 | - | TRBV5-6 | TRBD1 | CASSLLSGGPYSNQPQHF | TGTGCCAGCAGCTTGCTATCAGGGGGGCCTTATAGCAATCAGCCCCAGCATTTT
TRBJ1-1 | 15 | - | TRBV27 | - | CASSVTSGVSTEAFF | TGTGCCAGCAGTGTCACCTCCGGGGTTAGCACTGAAGCTTTCTTT
TRBJ1-5 | 13 | - | TRBV7-8 | - | CASSSDSNQPQHF | TGTGCCAGCAGCTCCGACAGCAATCAGCCCCAGCATTTT
TRBJ1-4 | 13 | - | TRBV27 | - | CASSSRHGEKLFF | TGTGCCAGCAGTTCCCGACATGGTGAAAAACTGTTTTTT
TRBJ1-4 | 14 | - | TRBV5-1 | - | CASSWRGINEKLFF | TGCGCCAGCAGCTGGAGGGGGATTAATGAAAAACTGTTTTTT
TRBJ1-2 | 11 | - | TRBV29-1 | - | CSVQTALGYTF | TGCAGCGTTCAGACGGCCTTAGGCTACACCTTC
TRBJ2-7 | 16 | - | TRBV5-1 | TRBD2 | CASSLGRTSGYYEQYF | TGCGCCAGCAGCTTGGGTCGGACTAGCGGATATTACGAGCAGTACTTC
TRBJ2-5 | 12 | - | TRBV2 | - | CASCAGQETQYF | TGTGCCAGCTGTGCGGGACAGGAGACCCAGTACTTC
TRBJ2-2 | 16 | - | TRBV5-5 | TRBD2 | CASSTGLAALPGELFF | TGTGCCAGCAGCACGGGACTAGCGGCCCTCCCCGGGGAGCTGTTTTTT
TRBJ1-2 | 14 | - | TRBV10-3 | - | CAISDATGNYGYTF | TGTGCCATCAGTGATGCAACAGGGAACTATGGCTACACCTTC
TRBJ2-1 | 11 | - | TRBV30 | - | CAWSVKNEQFF | TGTGCCTGGAGTGTAAAAAATGAGCAGTTCTTC
TRBJ1-4 | 13 | - | TRBV7-9 | - | CASTEQSNEKLFF | TGTGCCAGCACTGAACAGTCAAATGAAAAACTGTTTTTT
TRBJ2-7 | 17 | - | TRBV7-2 | - | CASSLAFPRRGSYEQYF | TGTGCCAGCAGCTTAGCGTTCCCTCGCAGGGGCTCCTACGAGCAGTACTTC
TRBJ1-5 | 14 | - | TRBV2 | TRBD1 | CASSVGQGGQPQHF | TGTGCCAGCAGTGTTGGACAGGGCGGGCAGCCCCAGCATTTT
TRBJ2-3 | 16 | once | TRBV7-6 | TRBD2 | CASSLWYGRAGDTQYF | TGTGCCAGCAGCTTATGGTACGGGAGGGCAGGAGATACGCAGTATTTT
TRBJ2-3 | 14 | - | TRBV19 | - | CASSTRGGPDTQYF | TGTGCCAGTAGTACCCGCGGAGGGCCAGATACGCAGTATTTT
TRBJ1-5 | 16 | - | TRBV19 | - | CASSTIGQPSNQPQHF | TGTGCCAGTAGTACGATCGGACAGCCTAGCAATCAGCCCCAGCATTTT
TRBJ1-4 | 14 | - | TRBV7-9 | - | CASSSPGGNEKLFF | TGTGCCAGCAGCTCCCCGGGGGGAAATGAAAAACTGTTTTTT
TRBJ2-7 | 11 | - | TRBV20-1 | - | CSADSLYEQYF | TGCAGTGCCGACTCCCTCTACGAGCAGTACTTC
TRBJ1-1 | 14 | few | TRBV18 | TRBD1 | CASSPGQQNTEAFF | TGTGCCAGCTCACCGGGACAGCAGAACACTGAAGCTTTCTTT
TRBJ2-1 | 15 | - | TRBV18 | - | CASSPMQGEGYEQFF | TGTGCCAGCTCACCGATGCAGGGAGAGGGATATGAGCAGTTCTTC
TRBJ2-5 | 14 | - | TRBV9 | - | CASSRRGGKETQYF | TGTGCCAGCAGCAGGAGAGGCGGGAAGGAGACCCAGTACTTC
TRBJ1-1 | 14 | - | TRBV14 | - | CASSQGIRRGEAFF | TGTGCCAGCAGCCAAGGAATTAGGCGGGGAGAAGCTTTCTTT
TRBJ2-2 | 15 | once | TRBV11-3 | TRBD1 | CASSRTGVNTGELFF | TGTGCCAGCAGCCGGACAGGAGTGAACACCGGGGAGCTGTTTTTT